A selection of T cell receptor beta chains follows, all from one sample in a study of T cell responses to AZD1222 COVID-19 vaccine. Assay used: immunoSEQ multiplex PCR; TCRdb lists only in-frame clones, some missing. The sample has 130,000 to 150,000 clones, approximately 90% seen once; the top ten hold more than 13%. Sequencing was performed on peripheral blood, taken on day 0 of AZD1222 vaccination. The receptor set was obtained from an adult in good health. Both conserved end residues are part of each CDR3. D genes are given only for firm matches. Size is stated for part of the rows, as once, few or many counts, or as a class when the clone is expanded.

J gene	V gene	clone size	D gene	CDR3 DNA	CDR3 protein
TRBJ1-2	TRBV18	.	.	TGTGCCAGCTCACCCGGCGGGGTGAACTATGGCTACACCTTC	CASSPGGVNYGYTF
TRBJ2-7	TRBV20-1	.	.	TGCAGTGCTAGTGGGCGGGGTGTCTACGAGCAGTACTTC	CSASGRGVYEQYF
TRBJ2-5	TRBV23-1	.	TRBD1	TGCGCCAGCAGTCACCGCGGACAGGGAAAAGAGACCCAGTACTTC	CASSHRGQGKETQYF
TRBJ1-2	TRBV6-1	.	.	TGTGCCAGCAGTGAATTTATAGGGGGAGGTGGCTACACCTTC	CASSEFIGGGGYTF
TRBJ1-2	TRBV3-1/TRBV3-2	few	.	TGTGCCAGCAGCTGGCCGCGCCAGGACGGGGGCTACACCTTC	CASSWPRQDGGYTF
TRBJ1-5	TRBV10-3	.	.	TGTGCCATCAGTCCGGTGGGTCAGCCCCAGCATTTT	CAISPVGQPQHF
TRBJ2-7	TRBV6-2/TRBV6-3	.	TRBD1	TGTGCCAGCAGTTCCAGGACAGGAACCGGCTACGAGCAGTACTTC	CASSSRTGTGYEQYF
TRBJ1-2	TRBV3-1/TRBV3-2	.	.	TGTGCCAGCAGCCAAGATGCATCTAACTATGGCTACACCTTC	CASSQDASNYGYTF
TRBJ2-5	TRBV19	.	TRBD1	TGTGCCAGTAGTCTCGGACAGGCGCAAGAGACCCAGTACTTC	CASSLGQAQETQYF
TRBJ1-2	TRBV7-2	.	.	TGTGCCAGCAGCTTTTTGACAGGAGGGGACTATGGCTACACCTTC	CASSFLTGGDYGYTF
TRBJ1-5	TRBV27	.	.	TGTGCCAGCAGTTCCGCCGGGGGCAATCAGCCCCAGCATTTT	CASSSAGGNQPQHF
TRBJ1-2	TRBV29-1	once	.	TGCAGCGTTGAAGTCGTTGTCTATGGCTACACCTTC	CSVEVVVYGYTF
TRBJ1-1	TRBV5-3	.	.	TGTGCCAGAAGCCTCGGGTTCATGGGGACTGAAGCTTTCTTT	CARSLGFMGTEAFF
TRBJ1-5	TRBV5-5	.	.	TGTGCCAGCAGCTGGGGGACGGCGCAATCAGCCCAGCATTTT	CASSWGTAQSAQHF
TRBJ1-4	TRBV7-9	.	.	TGTGCCAGCAGCTTAGCGTCGGCGGGGCTGGGAACTAATGAAAAACTGTTTTTT	CASSLASAGLGTNEKLFF
TRBJ1-1	TRBV5-6	.	.	TGTGCCAGCAGCTTGCTGGGGGCAGCTGAAGCTTTCTTT	CASSLLGAAEAFF
TRBJ2-7	TRBV28	.	.	TGTGCCAGCAGTTTAGGTGGGTACTTCGGGCAGTACTTC	CASSLGGYFGQYF
TRBJ2-7	TRBV10-3	.	.	TGTGCCATCAGTGATCCAGGTTCAGCATCCTACGAGCAGTACTTC	CAISDPGSASYEQYF
TRBJ1-1	TRBV28	once	.	TGTGCCAGCAGTTTCCCTCAAGTGAACACTGAAGCTTTCTTT	CASSFPQVNTEAFF
TRBJ1-3	TRBV29-1	.	TRBD1	TGCAGCGTTCGGGACAGGGGAAGGGGAAACACCATATATTTT	CSVRDRGRGNTIYF
TRBJ1-1	TRBV19	.	TRBD1	TGTGCCAGTAGTATCTACAGGGGGCAGGCTGAAGCTTTCTTT	CASSIYRGQAEAFF
TRBJ2-7	TRBV19	.	.	TGTGCCAGTAGTATAGGACTCTTCTCCTACGAGCAGTACTTC	CASSIGLFSYEQYF
TRBJ1-2	TRBV6-5	.	.	TGTGCCAGCAGCCCAACAGGAGACTATGGCTACACCTTC	CASSPTGDYGYTF
TRBJ1-2	TRBV5-1	.	TRBD1	TGCGCCAGCAGCTTCAGGGGGCCCCTACTGTTTCCCTATGGCTACACCTTC	CASSFRGPLLFPYGYTF
TRBJ1-1	TRBV4-3	.	.	TGCGCCAGCAGCCAAGATCGTATACAGGGCACTGAAGCTTTCTTT	CASSQDRIQGTEAFF
TRBJ1-3	TRBV10-3	.	TRBD1	TGTGCCATCGGGGAGGACAGGGTCTCTGGAAACACCATATATTTT	CAIGEDRVSGNTIYF
TRBJ2-1	TRBV6-4	.	TRBD2	TGTGCCAGCAAACCCGAAGCGGGGGCCGCCTACAATGAGCAGTTCTTC	CASKPEAGAAYNEQFF
TRBJ2-7	TRBV11-1	.	.	TGTGCCAGCATGGGAGTCCCCTCCTACGAGCAGTACTTC	CASMGVPSYEQYF
TRBJ1-5	TRBV9	.	.	TGTGCCAGCAGCGGCAGCCCTGGGAGCAATCAGCCCCAGCATTTT	CASSGSPGSNQPQHF
TRBJ2-1	TRBV20-1	.	.	TGCAGTGCTAGTGGGGGGCGCATCCTCGATGAGCAGTTCTTC	CSASGGRILDEQFF
TRBJ1-4	TRBV30	.	.	TGTGCCTGGAGTCCGGCAGGCCTTAATGAAAAACTGTTTTTT	CAWSPAGLNEKLFF
TRBJ2-1	TRBV19	.	TRBD1	TGTGCCAGTAGTCAAGACAGGGCGGTGTTCTTC	CASSQDRAVFF
TRBJ1-6	TRBV6-6	.	TRBD1	TGTGCCAGCAGTCACCGGGACAGTTATAATTCACCCCTCCACTTT	CASSHRDSYNSPLHF
TRBJ2-2	TRBV9	.	.	TGTGCCAGCAGCGTTTCTCGGGTTAACACCGGGGAGCTGTTTTTT	CASSVSRVNTGELFF
TRBJ1-4	TRBV29-1	.	.	TGCAGCGCCAAAGGGGGGGATGAAAAACTGTTTTTT	CSAKGGDEKLFF
TRBJ2-4	TRBV5-1	.	TRBD1	TGCGCCAGCAGCATACAGGGGGCAGTAGACATTCAGTACTTC	CASSIQGAVDIQYF
TRBJ2-1	TRBV9	few	.	TGTGCCAGCAGCTTAGACTTAAGCTCCTACAATGAGCAGTTCTTC	CASSLDLSSYNEQFF
TRBJ1-5	TRBV2	.	.	TGTGCCAGCGCCCGGGACCTAGCCAGAAATCAGCCCCAGCATTTT	CASARDLARNQPQHF
TRBJ1-2	TRBV6-4	.	TRBD1	TGTGCCAGCTCTGAGTACAGGGGAAGCGGCTACACCTTC	CASSEYRGSGYTF
TRBJ1-1	TRBV19	.	.	TGTGCCAGTAGTATGGGCCCTAGACCGGGGCGGAACACTGAAGCTTTCTTT	CASSMGPRPGRNTEAFF
TRBJ2-3	TRBV19	.	.	TGTGCCAGTAGTCGGGGGACAGCCAAAACAGATACGCAGTATTTT	CASSRGTAKTDTQYF
TRBJ1-4	TRBV4-2	.	.	TGTGCCAGCAGCCCCCTCCCCGAGACAGGAGGAGATGAAAAACTGTTTTTT	CASSPLPETGGDEKLFF
TRBJ1-5	TRBV6-6	.	TRBD1	TGTGCCAGCAGGTACAGGGGATTTAGCAATCAGCCCCAGCATTTT	CASRYRGFSNQPQHF
TRBJ1-1	TRBV2	.	.	TGTGCCAGCAGTGGACAGGAGGGTATATCTGGAGCTTTCTTT	CASSGQEGISGAFF
TRBJ1-2	TRBV30	.	.	TGTGCCTGGACCCCAGTTCGGACCCTCTTAAGGGGCTACACCTTC	CAWTPVRTLLRGYTF